This T cell receptor (beta chain) is drawn from a study of cytomegalovirus exposure and HLA in healthy donors. PCR amplification relied on 60 Vbeta primers (plus 13 Jbeta primers). This table comes from immunoSEQ multiplex PCR, and its TCRdb copy is limited to in-frame clones, with some not included. The sample lists 93,000 or so clones; roughly 81% were seen once. Notes on this clone: What it binds is not known.

J gave up 7 bases and V 4 bases, and 8 bases lay outside the gene matches. Germline V gives CDR1 SGHRS, CDR2 YFSETQ. CDR3 length equals 14 residues. Study-wide results and limits: Several V segments, TRBV6-2 and TRBV6-3 among them, could not be told apart and were dropped.

This chain uses TRBV5-1 with TRBJ1-2; 9 nucleotides agree with TRBD1. This TCR was recovered from a woman aged 18-29 years in good health and CMV-seropositive. What was sequenced was PBMCs. CDR3 sequence reads: CASSLDRGRGGYTF. Written as DNA, the CDR3 is TGCGCCAGCAGCCTGGACAGGGGACGAGGTGGCTACACCTTC.